The TCR beta chain described here comes from a study of CD8 T cells in ankylosing spondylitis. This clonotype was counted many times. Its antigen is not known. An end of the junction differs from the germline gene, which may be a read error. Study outcomes and limitations: What seemed typical of ankylosing spondylitis blood was a TCR beta motif built from about 8 highly homologous variants.

The CDR3 contains 14 residues. Germline-derived CDR1 and CDR2 are SEHNR and FQNEAQ (reference sequence). TCRdb passed the 5' RACE reads through MiXCR, listing each CDR3 protein once. The sample lists about 420,000 distinct CDR3 sequences; approximately 20% were seen once. Sequenced material: blood, either unsorted or a sorted T cell fraction (not recorded which). This TCR was sampled from a male donor with ankylosing spondylitis. This sequence joins TRBV7-9 and TRBJ1-4, with 9 bases lining up with TRBD1. The CDR3 loop is CASSPGQGREKLFF. The CDR3 coding sequence is TGCGCCAGCAGCCCGGGACAGGGACGAGAAAAACTGTTTTTT.